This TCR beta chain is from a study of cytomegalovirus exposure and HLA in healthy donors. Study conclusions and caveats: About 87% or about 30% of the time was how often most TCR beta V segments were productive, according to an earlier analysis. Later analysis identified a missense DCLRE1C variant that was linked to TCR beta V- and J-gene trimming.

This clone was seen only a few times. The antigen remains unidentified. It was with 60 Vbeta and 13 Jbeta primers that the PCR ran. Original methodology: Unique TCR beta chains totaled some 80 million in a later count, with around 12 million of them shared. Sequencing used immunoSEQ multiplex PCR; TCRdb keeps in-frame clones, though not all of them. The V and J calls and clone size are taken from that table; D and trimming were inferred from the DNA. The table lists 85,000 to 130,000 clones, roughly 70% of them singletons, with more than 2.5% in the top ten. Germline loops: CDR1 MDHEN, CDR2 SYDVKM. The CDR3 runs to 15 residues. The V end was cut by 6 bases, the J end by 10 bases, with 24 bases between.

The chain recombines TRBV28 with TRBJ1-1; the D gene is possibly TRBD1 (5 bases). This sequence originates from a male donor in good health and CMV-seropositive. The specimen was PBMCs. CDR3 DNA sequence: TGTGCCAGCAGCCCGCCCGTTCCCAGGGCGGTGGGAGCTTTCTTT. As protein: CASSPPVPRAVGAFF. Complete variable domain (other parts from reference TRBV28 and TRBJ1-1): DVKVTQSSRYLVKRTGEKVFLECVQDMDHENMFWYRQDPGLGLRLIYFSYDVKMKEKGDIPEGYSVSREKKERFSLILESASTNQTSMYLCASSPPVPRAVGAFFGQGTRLTVV.